This T cell receptor (beta chain) was found in a study of T-cell reconstitution after alpha-beta-depleted transplantation in children. The CDR3 consists of 13 residues. The ends were cut back, 6 bases at V and 2 bases at J, with 11 bases in the middle. CDR1 SEHNR and CDR2 FQNEAQ come from the germline V gene (reference sequence). This clonotype showed up just a few times. Preparing the TCRbeta library involved the use of unique molecular identifiers. MiXCR, run by TCRdb on the PCR reads, gives a single entry per CDR3 protein. The table records fewer than 700,000 distinct CDR3 sequences, 13% of them present only once.

The receptor was isolated from a male patient between 10 and 17 years old who had a stem cell transplant for acute myeloid leukemia, so the T cells may come from the graft donor. Source: PBMCs, mostly from graft donor cells, taken 360 days after TCRalphabeta/CD19-depleted stem cell transplant. The chain joins TRBV7-9 to TRBJ2-7; no clear D gene. CDR3 DNA sequence: TGTGCCAGCAGTATACCGACGGCCTACGAGCAGTACTTC. It is translated as CASSIPTAYEQYF. The entire variable domain, with the rest obtained from reference TRBV7-9 and TRBJ2-7, is as follows: DTGVSQNPRHKITKRGQNVTFRCDPISEHNRLYWYRQTLGQGPEFLTYFQNEAQLEKSRLLSDRFSAERPKGSFSTLEIQRTEQGDSAMYLCASSIPTAYEQYFGPGTRLTVT.